The clone carrying this T cell receptor (beta chain) has a count of ten or more. Its antigen is not known. The CDR3 totals 15 residues. V was trimmed by 2 bases and J by 0 bases, leaving 10 bases between them. Germline CDR1 reads SGHTA; CDR2 reads FQGTGA. The sample comes from a study of T-cell reconstitution after alpha-beta-depleted transplantation in children. Study conclusions and caveats: Expanded graft clones numbering several hundred reportedly gave rise to alpha-beta T cells about two months after transplant. After one year, T-cell counts and TCRbeta diversity mostly came from new T cells.

The library targeted TCRbeta and was prepared with unique molecular identifiers. TCRdb called the PCR reads again in MiXCR, with one record for every CDR3 protein. The table includes 450,000 to 600,000 distinct CDR3 sequences, under 15% detected once. The specimen comprised PBMCs, mostly from graft donor cells, sampled 360 days after TCRalphabeta/CD19-depleted stem cell transplant. This chain joins TRBV7-3 and TRBJ1-1; D is possibly TRBD1 (5 bases). The sequence was obtained from a male patient younger than 18 who had a stem cell transplant for acute myeloid leukemia, so the T cells may come from the graft donor. CDR3 DNA: TGTGCCAGCAGCTTAGCAGGGAATATGAACACTGAAGCTTTCTTT. Its protein is CASSLAGNMNTEAFF.